Detailed here is one TCR beta chain. The sample comes from a study of PD-L1 blockade in urothelial cancer. Specified time point: peripheral blood 6 weeks after treatment start. Clones were sequenced by immunoSEQ multiplex PCR, and TCRdb holds only the in-frame ones, with some missing. The sample lists 35,000 to 55,000 clones; roughly 78% were seen once. V shed 4 bases, J shed 2 bases, and the junction held 8 bases outside the gene matches. This CDR3 is built from 16 residues. Germline CDR1 and CDR2: SGHRS and YFSETQ. The sequencing here drew on PBMCs, taken around atezolizumab (anti-PD-L1) treatment. This rearrangement joins TRBV5-1 to TRBJ2-5; 10 bases are a match to TRBD2. The TCR sequence derives from a man between 60 and 75 years old with urothelial cancer. The CDR3 spells CASSLRTSGTQETQYF. In nucleotides, the CDR3 is TGCGCCAGCAGCCTCAGGACTAGCGGAACACAAGAGACCCAGTACTTC.